Below, 27 T cell receptor beta chains from the same sample are listed, as sequenced in a study of shared clonotypes between healthy human individuals. CD45RO-negative, CCR7-positively selected cells formed the naive CD8 fraction, excluding terminally differentiated effector memory CD45RA+ cells. Libraries were prepared by immunoSEQ multiplex PCR; TCRdb keeps only in-frame clonotypes and omits some of them. The data hold about 2 million clones, with around 96% observed a single time. The sample consisted of naive CD8+ T cells sorted from blood. Source of these receptors: a man between 18 and 35 years old in good health.

The chain links TRBV5-6 to TRBJ2-6, with unresolved D. Germline CDR1 SGHDT, CDR2 YYEEEE. The germline V and J ends were trimmed by 0 bases and 3 bases, with 13 bases remaining between them. The CDR3 consists of 17 residues. The CDR3: CASSLGSGLGGANVLTF. The CDR3 region has the DNA TGTGCCAGCAGCTTGGGTTCTGGGCTCGGTGGGGCCAACGTCCTGACTTTC.

V usage is TRBV7-3 and J usage is TRBJ2-2; the match to TRBD1 covers 9 bases. The CDR3 is 15 amino acids. V dropped 7 bases and J dropped 4; count of bases not matched to a gene: 7. Per the germline V gene, CDR1 is SGHTA and CDR2 is FQGTGA. Here the CDR3 reads CASTPGQGGTGELFF. The CDR3 coding sequence is TGTGCCAGCACCCCGGGACAGGGAGGCACCGGGGAGCTGTTTTTT.

The rearrangement uses TRBV9 and TRBJ2-1; 8 bases are a match to TRBD2. Germline CDR1 is SGDLS and CDR2 is YYNGEE. The CDR3 is 19 amino acids. The trim removed 0 bases at V and 6 bases at J, leaving 17 bases unmatched. The CDR3 protein is CASSVGQGPSGRGTNEQFF. The DNA for the CDR3 is TGTGCCAGCAGCGTAGGGCAGGGTCCCAGCGGGAGAGGAACCAATGAGCAGTTCTTC.

This clone was found once. J is TRBJ1-2 and V is TRBV1; the listed D gene, TRBD1, was not tested against the DNA. TRBV1 has pseudogene status. CDR3 size: 15 residues. The DNA for the CDR3 is TGCACCAGCAGCCAAGAGGCAGGGGTACTTGGTGGCTACACCTTC. Translation gives CTSSQEAGVLGGYTF.

The chain combines TRBV19 with TRBJ1-2; perhaps TRBD1 as D (5 bases). CDR1 LNHDA and CDR2 SQIVND come from the germline V gene (reference sequence). V lost 5 bases and J lost 3, with 13 bases in between. The CDR3 runs 14 residues. CDR3 sequence reads: CASSGAGTDYGYTF. CDR3 DNA sequence: TGTGCCAGTAGTGGGGCAGGGACCGACTATGGCTACACCTTC.

This clone was counted once. The CDR3 loop reads CASSFIKEDRANQPQHF. The CDR3 nucleotides read TGTGCCAGCAGTTTTATTAAAGAAGACAGGGCGAATCAGCCCCAGCATTTT. The chain links TRBV28 to TRBJ1-5, with TRBD1 matching over 7 bases. Per germline, CDR1 MDHEN and CDR2 SYDVKM. The length of the CDR3 is 17 residues. J gave up 4 bases and V 3 bases, and 12 bases lay outside the gene matches. Complete variable domain (other parts from reference TRBV28 and TRBJ1-5): DVKVTQSSRYLVKRTGEKVFLECVQDMDHENMFWYRQDPGLGLRLIYFSYDVKMKEKGDIPEGYSVSREKKERFSLILESASTNQTSMYLCASSFIKEDRANQPQHFGDGTRLSIL.

V and J are TRBV5-6 and TRBJ2-7, with D perhaps matching TRBD2 (5 bases). V was clipped by 5 bases and J by 6 bases, with 12 bases between them. In germline, CDR1 is SGHDT, CDR2 YYEEEE. The CDR3 extends over 12 amino acids. The CDR3 loop reads CASSYSGSEQYF. In nucleotides, the CDR3 is TGTGCCAGCAGTTACTCGGGGAGCGAGCAGTACTTC.

DNA for the CDR3: TGTGCCAGCAGCCCACAGGGGGTCGAGCAGTACTTC. Its protein product is CASSPQGVEQYF. The chain recombines TRBV7-2 with TRBJ2-7, with 8 bases that match TRBD1. The CDR3 loop spans 12 amino acids. V was clipped by 5 bases and J by 6 bases; unmatched bases: 3. The germline V gene encodes CDR1 SGHTA and CDR2 FQGNSA.

This clone has only a few counts. The sample has other DNA sequences that encode this CDR3 too. The chain couples TRBV27 to TRBJ2-7; unclear D gene. Trimming stripped 0 bases from V and 0 bases from J, with 3 bases between. The CDR3 extends over 13 amino acids. The germline CDR1 and CDR2 sequences are MNHEY and SMNVEV (reference sequence). CDR3 protein: CASSLSISYEQYF. The CDR3 region has the DNA TGTGCCAGCAGTTTATCGATCTCCTACGAGCAGTACTTC.

V gene TRBV7-9 combines with J gene TRBJ2-2; 8 bases fit TRBD2. The trim removed 7 bases at V and 1 base at J, leaving 11 bases unmatched. The germline V gene encodes CDR1 SEHNR and CDR2 FQNEAQ (reference sequence). The CDR3 is 17 amino acids. CDR3 sequence reads: CASTKAPSGLNTGELFF. In DNA form, the CDR3 reads TGTGCCAGCACCAAAGCCCCTAGCGGGTTGAACACCGGGGAGCTGTTTTTT.

CDR3 nucleotide sequence: TGTGCCAGCAGCCGAGGTTGGGACACCATATATTTT. Protein: CASSRGWDTIYF. The chain combines TRBV7-9 with TRBJ1-3, with D unclear. The germline V gene encodes CDR1 SEHNR and CDR2 FQNEAQ (reference sequence). The CDR3 runs 12 residues. V gave up 5 bases and J gave up 8 bases, with 10 bases separating them.

This clone showed up just once. At the DNA level, this CDR3 is encoded by other sequences in the same sample as well. The rearrangement links TRBV5-6 to TRBJ2-7; D not resolved. The CDR3 consists of 13 residues. Trimming stripped 3 bases from V and 2 bases from J, with 9 bases between. Per the germline V gene, CDR1 is SGHDT and CDR2 is YYEEEE. CDR3 in DNA: TGTGCCAGCAGCTCAACTGGTACCTACGAGCAGTACTTC. It translates to CASSSTGTYEQYF. Filled out from reference TRBV5-6 and TRBJ2-7, the complete variable domain reads DAGVTQSPTHLIKTRGQQVTLRCSPKSGHDTVSWYQQALGQGPQFIFQYYEEEERQRGNFPDRFSGHQFPNYSSELNVNALLLGDSALYLCASSSTGTYEQYFGPGTRLTVT.

The V and J genes are TRBV9 and TRBJ2-7; 7 nucleotides line up with TRBD2. V lost 4 bases, J lost 1 base, and 8 bases stayed unmatched. Germline V CDR1 and CDR2: SGDLS, YYNGEE. This CDR3 comprises 15 residues. The CDR3 bases are TGTGCCAGCAGCCAGGGAGGGGACGGTTCCTACGAGCAGTACTTC. Encoded protein: CASSQGGDGSYEQYF.

The chain carries TRBV7-9 and TRBJ2-7, with 11 bases fitting TRBD1. The CDR3 runs 15 residues. Trimming removed 1 base from V and 2 bases from J; junction bases left unmatched: 1. CDR1 is SEHNR, CDR2 FQNEAQ, per germline (reference sequence). The CDR3 loop reads CASSLGTGGPYEQYF. The CDR3, as DNA: TGTGCCAGCAGCTTAGGGACAGGGGGCCCCTACGAGCAGTACTTC.

The chain links TRBV2 to TRBJ2-1, with TRBD2 identical over 13 bases. This CDR3 comprises 16 residues. CDR1 and CDR2 (germline): SNHLY, FYNNEI. The ends lost 6 bases at V and 3 bases at J; junction bases unmatched: 5. The CDR3 is CASSRTSGGDYNEQFF. The CDR3 nucleotides read TGTGCCAGCAGCCGGACTAGCGGGGGAGACTACAATGAGCAGTTCTTC. The full variable domain, completed using reference TRBV2 and TRBJ2-1, is EPEVTQTPSHQVTQMGQEVILRCVPISNHLYFYWYRQILGQKVEFLVSFYNNEISEKSEIFDDQFSVERPDGSNFTLKIRSTKLEDSAMYFCASSRTSGGDYNEQFFGPGTRLTVL.

Concerning this clone: The same CDR3 can be traced to other DNA sequences in this sample. The V call is TRBV7-9, the J call TRBJ1-2, with a weak D call TRBD1 (5 bases). This CDR3 comprises 13 residues. V gave up 3 bases and J gave up 4 bases, with 9 bases separating them. The germline gives CDR1 SEHNR, CDR2 FQNEAQ (reference sequence). DNA of the CDR3: TGTGCCAGCAGCTTCGGGACGGGCTATGGCTACACCTTC. It codes for CASSFGTGYGYTF. Full variable domain (remainder filled in from reference TRBV7-9 and TRBJ1-2): DTGVSQNPRHKITKRGQNVTFRCDPISEHNRLYWYRQTLGQGPEFLTYFQNEAQLEKSRLLSDRFSAERPKGSFSTLEIQRTEQGDSAMYLCASSFGTGYGYTFGSGTRLTVV.

The rearrangement links TRBV4-3 to TRBJ2-1, with D unresolved. The CDR3 loop spans 14 amino acids. From germline, CDR1 is LGHNA and CDR2 YSLEER. Trimming took 3 bases from V and 4 from J, leaving 10 bases between them. This CDR3 reads CASSQGLVYNEQFF. In nucleotides, the CDR3 is TGCGCCAGCAGCCAGGGTTTGGTGTACAATGAGCAGTTCTTC.

The chain is built from TRBV5-1 and TRBJ1-1, with D possibly TRBD1 on 5 matching bases. The CDR3 loop spans 13 amino acids. Trimming shortened V by 2 bases and J by 2 bases, and 7 bases separated the two germline ends. Germline values: CDR1 SGHRS, CDR2 YFSETQ. CDR3 region: CASSFDSNTEAFF. The CDR3 DNA sequence: TGCGCCAGCAGCTTCGACAGTAACACTGAAGCTTTCTTT.

The rearrangement links TRBV5-6 to TRBJ2-7, with 8 bases lining up with TRBD2. J gave up 3 bases and V 9 bases, and 8 bases lay outside the gene matches. CDR1 is SGHDT, CDR2 YYEEEE, per germline. CDR3 length: 13 amino acids. The CDR3 DNA follows: TGTGCCACCTCGGGGGGGGGCCACTACGAGCAGTACTTC. Translation gives CATSGGGHYEQYF.

J is TRBJ1-2 and V is TRBV7-9; TRBD1 aligns across 7 bases. The germline V gene has CDR1 SEHNR and CDR2 FQNEAQ (reference sequence). The V segment lost 1 base and the J segment 6 bases; nucleotides outside the gene matches: 8. This CDR3 comprises 15 residues. The CDR3: CASSLGGGGFDGYTF. CDR3 coding DNA: TGTGCCAGCAGCTTAGGGGGAGGGGGCTTCGATGGCTACACCTTC.

The chain combines TRBV30 with TRBJ2-1; TRBD2 agrees at 11 bases. V gave up 0 bases and J gave up 4 bases; unmatched junction bases: 5. There are 16 residues in the CDR3. Germline-derived CDR1 and CDR2 are GTSNPN and SVGIG (reference sequence). CDR3 amino acids: CAWSVGLAAEYNEQFF. DNA of the CDR3: TGTGCCTGGAGTGTGGGACTAGCGGCCGAGTACAATGAGCAGTTCTTC. Supplemented by reference TRBV30 and TRBJ2-1, the full variable domain reads SQTIHQWPATLVQPVGSPLSLECTVEGTSNPNLYWYRQAAGRGLQLLFYSVGIGQISSEVPQNLSASRPQDRQFILSSKKLLLSDSGFYLCAWSVGLAAEYNEQFFGPGTRLTVL.

V usage is TRBV7-9 and J usage is TRBJ2-3; D may be TRBD1 or TRBD2 (5 bases each). Germline V gene lookup returns CDR1 SEHNR and CDR2 FQNEAQ (reference sequence). The germline V and J ends were trimmed by 5 bases and 11 bases, with 11 bases remaining between them. The CDR3 is 11 amino acids. The CDR3 region is CASSLGRLQYF. The CDR3 nucleotides are TGTGCCAGCAGCCTGGGACGGTTGCAGTATTTT.

The chain is built from TRBV5-4 and TRBJ2-7; TRBD1 matches at 7 bases. The J segment lost 0 bases and the V segment lost 4 bases, leaving 13 bases of the junction unmatched. Germline CDR1 SGHNT, CDR2 YYREEE (reference sequence). The CDR3 runs to 17 residues. DNA of the CDR3: TGTGCCAGCAGCCCAAGGACAGGCTCCCTTAGCTCCTACGAGCAGTACTTC. This gives the protein CASSPRTGSLSSYEQYF. Complete variable domain (other parts from reference TRBV5-4 and TRBJ2-7): ETGVTQSPTHLIKTRGQQVTLRCSSQSGHNTVSWYQQALGQGPQFIFQYYREEENGRGNFPPRFSGLQFPNYSSELNVNALELDDSALYLCASSPRTGSLSSYEQYFGPGTRLTVT.

The chain has TRBV7-9 and TRBJ1-1, with a tentative D call TRBD1 (5 bases). The CDR3 contains 14 residues. Germline CDR1 SEHNR, CDR2 FQNEAQ (reference sequence). Between the trimmed V and J ends, which lost 3 bases and 2 bases, there was a span of 10 bases. CDR3 DNA: TGTGCCAGCAGCTTTCGGGGGGTAAACACTGAAGCTTTCTTT. It encodes CASSFRGVNTEAFF. Complete variable domain (other parts from reference TRBV7-9 and TRBJ1-1): DTGVSQNPRHKITKRGQNVTFRCDPISEHNRLYWYRQTLGQGPEFLTYFQNEAQLEKSRLLSDRFSAERPKGSFSTLEIQRTEQGDSAMYLCASSFRGVNTEAFFGQGTRLTVV.

The chain employs TRBV6-5 and TRBJ2-7; perhaps TRBD1 as D (5 bases). Germline CDR1 MNHEY, CDR2 SVGAGI. Deletions cut 3 bases from V and 2 bases from J, with 14 bases between. The CDR3 is 15 amino acids. In nucleotides, the CDR3 is TGTGCCAGCAGTTATTTTCAGGGCCCAACCTACGAGCAGTACTTC. Its translation: CASSYFQGPTYEQYF.

CDR3: CASSLDGTGTRGGELFF. CDR3 sequence (DNA): TGTGCCAGCAGCTTGGATGGGACAGGGACGAGGGGCGGGGAGCTGTTTTTT. This chain uses TRBV5-6 with TRBJ2-2, with 9 bases that match TRBD1. The CDR3 has 17 amino acids. With V trimmed by 0 bases and J by 7 bases, 10 bases remained unmatched. The germline CDR1 and CDR2 sequences are SGHDT and YYEEEE.

The chain has TRBV7-6 and TRBJ1-1; maybe TRBD1 (5 bases). Trimming left V 5 bases short and J 0 bases short, with 13 bases between. CDR3 length: 15 residues. Germline CDR1 reads SGHVS; CDR2 reads FNYEAQ. CDR3 in amino acids: CASSPWDGMNTEAFF. The CDR3, as DNA: TGTGCCAGCAGCCCCTGGGACGGAATGAACACTGAAGCTTTCTTT.